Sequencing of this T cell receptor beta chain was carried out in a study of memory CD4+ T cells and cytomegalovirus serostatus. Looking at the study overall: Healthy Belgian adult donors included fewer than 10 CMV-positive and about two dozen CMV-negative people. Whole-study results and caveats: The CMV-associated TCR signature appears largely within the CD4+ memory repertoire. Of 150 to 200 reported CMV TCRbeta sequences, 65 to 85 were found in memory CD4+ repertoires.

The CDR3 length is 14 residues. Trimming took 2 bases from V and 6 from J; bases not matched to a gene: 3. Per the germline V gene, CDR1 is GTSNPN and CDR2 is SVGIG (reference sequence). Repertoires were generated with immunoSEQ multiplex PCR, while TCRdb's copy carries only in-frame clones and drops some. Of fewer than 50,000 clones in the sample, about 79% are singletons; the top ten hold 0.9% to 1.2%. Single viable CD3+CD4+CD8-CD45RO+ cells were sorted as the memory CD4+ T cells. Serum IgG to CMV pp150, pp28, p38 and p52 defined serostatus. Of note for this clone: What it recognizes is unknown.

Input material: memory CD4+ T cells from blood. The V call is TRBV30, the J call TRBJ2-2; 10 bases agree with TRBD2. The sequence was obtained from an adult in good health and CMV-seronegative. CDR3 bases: TGTGCCTGGAGTCCTAGCGGGAGCCCCGGGGAGCTGTTTTTT. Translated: CAWSPSGSPGELFF. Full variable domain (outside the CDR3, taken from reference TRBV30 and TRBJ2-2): SQTIHQWPATLVQPVGSPLSLECTVEGTSNPNLYWYRQAAGRGLQLLFYSVGIGQISSEVPQNLSASRPQDRQFILSSKKLLLSDSGFYLCAWSPSGSPGELFFGEGSRLTVL.